This T cell receptor beta chain was recorded in a study of CD8+CD57+ T cells in acquired aplastic anemia. The V gene end was trimmed by 7 bases and the J gene end by 4 bases; junction bases not matched to a gene: 9. CDR3 length: 15 amino acids. Germline V lookup: CDR1 LNHDA, CDR2 SQIVND (reference sequence). Genomic DNA, the template, was used for profiling of the TCR beta VDJ and CDR3. TCRdb ran MiXCR on the reads and lists one entry per CDR3 protein. The top ten hold about 1.7% of the sample, which has about 180,000 distinct CDR3 sequences, 48% seen once. The authors sequenced patients whose flow cytometry had shown CD8+CD57+ cell expansion.

The chain has TRBV19 and TRBJ2-2, with 7 bases identical to TRBD1. This TCR was recovered from a human donor with aplastic anemia. Source material: sorted CD4+, CD8+, or CD8+CD57+ T cells (not recorded which) from PBMCs. The CDR3 here is CASTLETGTTGELFF. The CDR3 DNA follows: TGTGCCAGTACCCTCGAGACAGGGACCACCGGGGAGCTGTTTTTT.